The T cell receptor (beta chain) described here comes from a study of T cell responses to AZD1222 COVID-19 vaccine. On this clone itself: Its specificity is not known.

Study observations and caveats: Researchers report vaccine-associated CD4 TCRs spanning spike, with dominance at 160-218 and 743-854. Females outnumbered males among donors, who were mostly white British; clonal diversity was possibly underestimated.

Assay used: immunoSEQ multiplex PCR; TCRdb lists only in-frame clones, some missing. The sample has about 110,000 clones, about 86% seen once. The clonotype was recovered from an adult in good health. Specimen: peripheral blood, collected on day 0 of AZD1222 vaccination.

The CDR3 sequence is CASSVGQGNGELFF. CDR3 bases: TGTGCCAGCAGCGTGGGACAGGGGAACGGGGAGCTGTTTTTT. V is TRBV7-3 and J is TRBJ2-2; TRBD1 agrees at 10 bases. V gave up 5 bases and J gave up 7 bases; unmatched junction bases: 4. The length of the CDR3 is 14 residues. The germline V gene encodes CDR1 SGHTA and CDR2 FQGTGA. The complete variable domain, with remaining parts taken from reference TRBV7-3 and TRBJ2-2, reads GAGVSQTPSNKVTEKGKYVELRCDPISGHTALYWYRQSLGQGPEFLIYFQGTGAADDSGLPNDRFFAVRPEGSVSTLKIQRTERGDSAVYLCASSVGQGNGELFFGEGSRLTVL.